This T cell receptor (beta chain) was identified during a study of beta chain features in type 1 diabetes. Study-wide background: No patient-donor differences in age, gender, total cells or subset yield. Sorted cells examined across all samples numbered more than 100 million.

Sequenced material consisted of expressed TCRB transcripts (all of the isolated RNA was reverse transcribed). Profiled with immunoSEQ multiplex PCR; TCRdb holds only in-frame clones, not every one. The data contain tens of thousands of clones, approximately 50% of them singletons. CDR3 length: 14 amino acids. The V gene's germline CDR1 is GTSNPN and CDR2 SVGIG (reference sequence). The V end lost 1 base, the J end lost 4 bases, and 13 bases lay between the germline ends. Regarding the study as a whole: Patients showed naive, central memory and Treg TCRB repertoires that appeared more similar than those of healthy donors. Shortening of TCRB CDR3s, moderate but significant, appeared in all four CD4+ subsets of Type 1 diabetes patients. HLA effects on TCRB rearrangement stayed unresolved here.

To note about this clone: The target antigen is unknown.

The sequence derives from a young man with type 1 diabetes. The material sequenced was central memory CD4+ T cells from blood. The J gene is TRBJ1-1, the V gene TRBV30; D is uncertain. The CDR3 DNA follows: TGTGCCTGGAGTGCCACACCCCATTCCACTGAAGCTTTCTTT. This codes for CAWSATPHSTEAFF.